Shown below are 15 T cell receptor beta chains from a single sample sequenced in a study of cytomegalovirus exposure and HLA in healthy donors. The PCR contained 60 Vbeta and 13 Jbeta primers. The table came from immunoSEQ multiplex PCR; TCRdb's copy has only in-frame clones and leaves some out. Of 100,000 to 130,000 clones in the sample, roughly 82% were seen once. The sequenced sample consisted of PBMCs. The receptor source for this set is a young man in good health and CMV-seropositive.

There are a few counts of this clone. This clone may be a read error of a much larger clone one base away. J is TRBJ1-2 and V is TRBV25-1; D is unresolved. Germline V gives CDR1 MGHDK, CDR2 SYGVNS. The CDR3 totals 12 residues. CDR3: CASTEGSYGYPF. CDR3 in DNA: TGTGCCAGCACCGAGGGCAGCTATGGCTACCCCTTC.

This chain connects TRBV9 to TRBJ2-1; D may be TRBD2 (5 bases). Trimming pared 0 bases from V and 0 bases from J, leaving 13 bases between. There are 17 residues in the CDR3. Germline CDR1 SGDLS, CDR2 YYNGEE. CDR3 DNA: TGTGCCAGCAGCGTAGCGGGCGGGTCCAGCTCCTACAATGAGCAGTTCTTC. This codes for CASSVAGGSSSYNEQFF.

The chain carries TRBV6-1 and TRBJ1-1; D is unclear. This CDR3 is built from 12 residues. Trimming cost V 5 bases and J 8 bases, with 12 bases left between them. The germline V gene encodes CDR1 MNHNS and CDR2 SASEGT. The CDR3 sequence: CASSLPGAEAFF. For the CDR3, the DNA is TGTGCCAGCAGTCTCCCGGGAGCCGAAGCTTTCTTT.

The chain joins TRBV7-9 to TRBJ2-1, with D maybe TRBD1 (6 bases). Looked up from germline, CDR1 is SEHNR and CDR2 is FQNEAQ (reference sequence). V lost 4 bases, J lost 0 bases, and 13 bases lay in between. The CDR3 consists of 16 residues. DNA of the CDR3: TGTGCCAGCAGCTCTCTTCAGGGGAGCTCCTACAATGAGCAGTTCTTC. This codes for CASSSLQGSSYNEQFF.

This chain connects TRBV10-1 to TRBJ2-2; 10 positions agree with TRBD1. The CDR3 contains 15 residues. V was pared by 7 bases and J by 6 bases, with 8 bases of the junction left unmatched. Per germline, CDR1 WNHNN and CDR2 SYGVQD (reference sequence). CDR3 protein: CASTPGTGDAGELFF. The CDR3 DNA follows: TGCGCCAGCACCCCAGGGACAGGGGATGCCGGGGAGCTGTTTTTT.

The chain links TRBV11-2 to TRBJ1-1; D perhaps matches TRBD1 (6 bases). Germline V gene sequence: CDR1 SGHAT, CDR2 FQNNGV. V lost 5 bases, J lost 4 bases, and 11 bases lay in between. This CDR3 is built from 13 residues. CDR3 sequence (DNA): TGTGCCAGCAGCACCGGGACAATCACTGAAGCTTTCTTT. Its protein product is CASSTGTITEAFF. The entire variable domain, with the rest obtained from reference TRBV11-2 and TRBJ1-1, is as follows: EAGVAQSPRYKIIEKRQSVAFWCNPISGHATLYWYQQILGQGPKLLIQFQNNGVVDDSQLPKDRFSAERLKGVDSTLKIQPAKLEDSAVYLCASSTGTITEAFFGQGTRLTVV.

V gene TRBV21-1 combines with J gene TRBJ2-7; the DNA was not compared with TRBD2, the D call given in the table. TRBV21-1 is listed as a pseudogene. The CDR3 is 16 residues long. The CDR3 DNA reads TGTGCCATCTTCTCACGGGGGGCCCATTTTTTCTACGAGCAGTACTTC. Its protein is CAIFSRGAHFFYEQYF.

V usage is TRBV18 and J usage is TRBJ1-1, with TRBD1 identical over 7 bases. Losses at the gene ends were 3 bases for V and 8 bases for J; bases not matched to a gene: 3. This CDR3 contains 12 residues. Germline lookup yields CDR1 KGHSH and CDR2 LQKENI. The CDR3: CASSPDRYEAFF. The DNA of the CDR3 is TGTGCCAGCTCACCGGACAGGTACGAAGCTTTCTTT.

The chain uses TRBV5-1 and TRBJ2-3, with D maybe TRBD1 (6 bases). Germline V gene sequence: CDR1 SGHRS, CDR2 YFSETQ. The CDR3 runs to 14 residues. V was cut by 4 bases and J by 4 bases, with 13 bases left in between. The CDR3 spells CASSPGTFADTQYF. In nucleotides, the CDR3 is TGCGCCAGCAGCCCCGGGACATTTGCAGATACGCAGTATTTT. The complete variable domain, with remaining parts taken from reference TRBV5-1 and TRBJ2-3, reads KAGVTQTPRYLIKTRGQQVTLSCSPISGHRSVSWYQQTPGQGLQFLFEYFSETQRNKGNFPGRFSGRQFSNSRSEMNVSTLELGDSALYLCASSPGTFADTQYFGPGTRLTVL.

The chain employs TRBV7-6 and TRBJ2-7; D not resolved. This CDR3 spans 12 amino acids. Germline V CDR1 and CDR2: SGHVS, FNYEAQ. Trimming removed 2 bases at V and 6 bases at J, with 8 bases between. CDR3 region: CASSLQDREQYF. CDR3 DNA sequence: TGTGCCAGCAGCTTACAGGATCGCGAGCAGTACTTC. Together with reference TRBV7-6 and TRBJ2-7, the CDR3 gives the full variable domain: GAGVSQSPRYKVTKRGQDVALRCDPISGHVSLYWYRQALGQGPEFLTYFNYEAQQDKSGLPNDRFSAERPEGSISTLTIQRTEQRDSAMYRCASSLQDREQYFGPGTRLTVT.

This chain uses TRBV5-6 with TRBJ1-1; no reliable D call. The germline CDR1 and CDR2 sequences are SGHDT and YYEEEE. CDR3 length equals 14 residues. V lost 2 bases and J 6 bases, leaving 14 bases between the germline ends. The chain's CDR3 is CASSLTDLAPEAFF. The CDR3 DNA reads TGTGCCAGCAGCTTAACAGACCTCGCCCCTGAAGCTTTCTTT. Complete variable domain (other parts from reference TRBV5-6 and TRBJ1-1): DAGVTQSPTHLIKTRGQQVTLRCSPKSGHDTVSWYQQALGQGPQFIFQYYEEEERQRGNFPDRFSGHQFPNYSSELNVNALLLGDSALYLCASSLTDLAPEAFFGQGTRLTVV.

This chain joins TRBV30 and TRBJ1-1; 9 bases are shared with TRBD1. Per germline, CDR1 GTSNPN and CDR2 SVGIG (reference sequence). V was clipped by 4 bases and J by 6 bases; unmatched bases: 9. The CDR3 has 14 residues. The DNA for the CDR3 is TGTGCCTGGACTACCTTGACAGGGGGTTCTGAAGCTTTCTTT. Protein sequence: CAWTTLTGGSEAFF.

The CDR3 sequence: CASRTRQGAESPLHF. CDR3 coding DNA: TGTGCCAGCCGTACCCGACAGGGGGCAGAGTCACCCCTCCACTTT. The rearrangement joins TRBV2 to TRBJ1-6, with 10 bases identical to TRBD1. V dropped 8 bases and J dropped 10; count of bases not matched to a gene: 11. Germline lookup yields CDR1 SNHLY and CDR2 FYNNEI. CDR3 length: 15 residues.

The chain has TRBV4-1 and TRBJ2-1, with D maybe TRBD2 (7 bases). Trimming left V 3 bases short and J 3 bases short, with 15 bases between. The CDR3 has 16 amino acids. The V gene's germline CDR1 is MGHRA and CDR2 YSYEKL. This CDR3 reads CASSHHDGGRYNEQFF. The CDR3 DNA reads TGCGCCAGCAGCCATCACGACGGGGGGCGCTACAATGAGCAGTTCTTC.

This clone was detected only once. The chain uses TRBV29-1 and TRBJ1-1; the D is unclear. The CDR3 loop spans 13 amino acids. Trimming shortened V by 4 bases and J by 0 bases, and 9 bases separated the two germline ends. CDR1 SQVTM and CDR2 ANQGSEA come from the germline V gene. As DNA, the CDR3 is TGCAGCGTTGTAGGTGACATGAACACTGAAGCTTTCTTT. Amino acids: CSVVGDMNTEAFF.